A selection of T cell receptor beta chains follows, all from one sample in a study of blood T cell repertoires in COVID-19. Libraries were prepared by immunoSEQ multiplex PCR; TCRdb keeps only in-frame clonotypes and omits some of them. The data contain roughly 150,000 clones, 70% to 90% of them singletons. The specimen was peripheral blood. The receptors derive from a human donor in a cohort sampled during active COVID-19. Both conserved end residues are trimmed from each CDR3. D genes are given only for firm matches. Clone sizes are given selectively: once, few, many, or a class where the clone is expanded.

V	length	J	D	size	CDR3
TRBV21-1	17	TRBJ1-1	NA	NA	ASSKGVGQGAKGNTEAF
TRBV3-1/TRBV3-2	14	TRBJ1-6	NA	NA	ASSQESAGGNSPLH
TRBV5-4	13	TRBJ1-2	NA	NA	ASSSWTVFNYGYT
TRBV30	14	TRBJ1-2	TRBD1	NA	AWSVPSDRALYGYT
TRBV7-3	13	TRBJ2-1	NA	NA	ASSLGAGSPNEQF
TRBV5-1	14	TRBJ1-6	NA	NA	ASSLAGPGGVSPLH
TRBV9	14	TRBJ2-5	NA	NA	ASSVFSGQTQETQY
TRBV4-1	13	TRBJ1-2	TRBD1	NA	ASSQQGQVQYGYT
TRBV19	12	TRBJ2-1	NA	NA	ASRAEPGPNEQF
TRBV28	12	TRBJ1-3	NA	once	ASNLRGSGNTIY
TRBV6-5	12	TRBJ1-6	TRBD1	NA	ASSPDREYSPLH
TRBV2	13	TRBJ2-1	TRBD1	NA	ASSIWQGADNEQF
TRBV11-2	12	TRBJ2-7	TRBD2	NA	ASSNTGTKREQY
TRBV2	13	TRBJ2-1	NA	NA	ASSEEFSGYNEQF